What follows are 32 T cell receptor beta chains derived from one specimen sequenced in a study of T cell changes during pregnancy in multiple sclerosis. The assay was immunoSEQ multiplex PCR, and TCRdb's table has in-frame clones only and misses some. The sample lists tens of thousands of clones; roughly 94% were seen once. The sample consisted of peripheral blood, taken in the first trimester of pregnancy. The origin of the receptors is a female donor in good health, enrolled as a control in a pregnancy study.

The chain is built from TRBV2 and TRBJ1-2; D perhaps matches TRBD1 (6 bases). V shed 8 bases and J shed 0 bases, with 13 bases lying between them. CDR3 length: 14 amino acids. Germline V gene sequence: CDR1 SNHLY, CDR2 FYNNEI. The CDR3 is CASFRTASNYGYTF. CDR3 DNA: TGTGCCAGCTTCCGGACAGCTTCTAACTATGGCTACACCTTC.

The rearrangement joins TRBV6-1 to TRBJ2-1, with 7 bases matching TRBD2. The CDR3 spans 15 residues. The V and J ends lost 4 bases and 0 bases, in that order; junction bases with no gene match: 3. From germline, CDR1 is MNHNS and CDR2 SASEGT. CDR3 residues: CASSASSGSYNEQFF. The CDR3 DNA sequence: TGTGCCAGCAGTGCCTCTAGCGGCTCCTACAATGAGCAGTTCTTC.

This sequence joins TRBV25-1 and TRBJ2-2; 13 bases line up with TRBD2. The V segment lost 7 bases and the J segment 7 bases; nucleotides outside the gene matches: 6. CDR3 length equals 15 residues. Germline CDR1 and CDR2: MGHDK and SYGVNS. CDR3 sequence reads: CASKLAGGPVGELFF. The CDR3 DNA follows: TGTGCCAGCAAACTAGCGGGAGGGCCGGTCGGGGAGCTGTTTTTT.

The rearrangement uses TRBV15 and TRBJ2-1; 16 positions agree with TRBD2. The V and J ends lost 5 bases and 5 bases, in that order; junction bases with no gene match: 3. This CDR3 comprises 16 residues. CDR1 and CDR2 (germline): LNHNV, YYDKDF (reference sequence). The CDR3 spells CATSEGLAGGNNEQFF. CDR3 bases: TGTGCCACCAGCGAGGGACTAGCGGGGGGGAACAATGAGCAGTTCTTC.

The rearrangement joins TRBV5-1 to TRBJ2-3, with TRBD2 matching 7 bases. Per germline, CDR1 SGHRS and CDR2 YFSETQ. The V segment lost 3 bases and the J segment 1 base; nucleotides outside the gene matches: 5. This CDR3 comprises 15 residues. The DNA of the CDR3 is TGCGCCAGCAGCTCGGCGGGAGTCGGCACAGATACGCAGTATTTT. This gives the protein CASSSAGVGTDTQYF.

The DNA of the CDR3 is TGCGCCAGCAGGGAGGGACAGGGAGGCCAGCCCCAGCATTTT. Translation gives CASREGQGGQPQHF. This sequence joins TRBV5-1 and TRBJ1-5, with TRBD1 identical over 9 bases. The CDR3 is made up of 14 amino acids. In germline, CDR1 is SGHRS, CDR2 YFSETQ. J lost 7 bases, V lost 5 bases, and 7 bases had no gene match. Using reference TRBV5-1 and TRBJ1-5 for the parts outside the CDR3, the full variable domain is KAGVTQTPRYLIKTRGQQVTLSCSPISGHRSVSWYQQTPGQGLQFLFEYFSETQRNKGNFPGRFSGRQFSNSRSEMNVSTLELGDSALYLCASREGQGGQPQHFGDGTRLSIL.

This clone showed up just once. The chain combines TRBV4-3 with TRBJ1-1; no definite D call. V lost 2 bases and J lost 10, with 17 bases in between. Germline CDR1 LGHNA, CDR2 YSLEER. The CDR3 extends over 14 amino acids. CDR3 bases: TGCGCCAGCAGCCAATTCGTGTGGGCAGGTGGAGCTTTCTTT. Translating gives CASSQFVWAGGAFF.

This chain joins TRBV29-1 and TRBJ1-1, with D hard to call. Trimming stripped 5 bases from V and 1 base from J, with 8 bases between. This CDR3 has 12 residues. Germline loops: CDR1 SQVTM, CDR2 ANQGSEA. CDR3 sequence reads: CSVLVSNTEAFF. In nucleotides, the CDR3 is TGCAGCGTTCTTGTCTCGAACACTGAAGCTTTCTTT.

The chain employs TRBV28 and TRBJ2-5; 13 bases are shared with TRBD2. V trimming: 7 bases; J trimming: 2 bases; junction bases outside the gene matches: 4. The CDR3 is 15 residues long. CDR1 MDHEN and CDR2 SYDVKM come from the germline V gene. This CDR3 reads CASTGLAGVQETQYF. CDR3 DNA sequence: TGTGCCAGCACCGGACTAGCGGGGGTTCAAGAGACCCAGTACTTC.

This chain links TRBV2 with TRBJ2-5, with 16 bases fitting TRBD2. The CDR3 is 16 residues long. After removal of 7 bases from V and 5 bases from J, the junction contained 7 bases not matched to a gene. The germline CDR1 and CDR2 sequences are SNHLY and FYNNEI. This CDR3 is CASIGTSGRAGETQYF. The DNA of the CDR3 is TGTGCCAGCATCGGGACTAGCGGGAGGGCCGGGGAGACCCAGTACTTC.

This CDR3 reads CASRTGTPVGKLFF. In DNA form, the CDR3 reads TGTGCCAGCAGAACCGGGACACCGGTCGGAAAACTGTTTTTT. This rearrangement joins TRBV21-1 to TRBJ1-4; the listed D gene, TRBD1, was not tested against the DNA. TRBV21-1 is a listed pseudogene. The CDR3 length is 14 residues.

The sample holds a few counts of this clone. The chain joins TRBV29-1 to TRBJ2-7; TRBD1 matches at 9 bases. V gave up 3 bases and J gave up 3 bases; unmatched junction bases: 6. The CDR3 is made up of 14 amino acids. Germline V gene sequence: CDR1 SQVTM, CDR2 ANQGSEA. The CDR3 protein is CSVDAGTGNYEQYF. The CDR3 nucleotides are TGCAGCGTTGATGCCGGGACAGGGAACTACGAGCAGTACTTC.

On this clone itself: At one end, the junction sequence differs from germline, possibly due to a read error. This chain links TRBV20-1 with TRBJ1-1; weak D call: TRBD1 (5 bases). Germline CDR1 reads DFQATT; CDR2 reads SNEGSKA (reference sequence). This CDR3 comprises 11 residues. CDR3 in DNA: TGCAGTGCTAGCCGGGACTCCGGGGCCCATTTT. It encodes CSASRDSGAHF.

V is TRBV4-3 and J is TRBJ1-1; D is ambiguous. The CDR3 sequence is 14 residues long. CDR1 is LGHNA, CDR2 YSLEER, per germline. Deletions cut 2 bases from V and 4 bases from J, with 11 bases between. The chain's CDR3 is CASSQFEGVTEAFF. The CDR3 DNA reads TGCGCCAGCAGCCAATTCGAGGGAGTCACTGAAGCTTTCTTT.

Of note for this clone: An end of the junction does not agree with germline; a read error may underlie this. The chain employs TRBV27 and TRBJ2-2; TRBD2 agrees at 13 bases. Germline V gene sequence: CDR1 MNHEY, CDR2 SMNVEV (reference sequence). CDR3 size: 18 residues. The CDR3 loop reads CASSLSQLAGGPSGELFF. CDR3 DNA sequence: TGTGCCAGCAGCTTATCCCAACTAGCGGGAGGGCCTTCCGGGGAGCTGTTTTTT.

This rearrangement joins TRBV29-1 to TRBJ2-2, with a possible D match to TRBD1 (6 bases). Germline V gene sequence: CDR1 SQVTM, CDR2 ANQGSEA. CDR3 length: 16 amino acids. Trimming removed 3 bases from V and 1 base from J, with 15 bases in between. CDR3 loop: CSVEGRGQENTGELFF. CDR3 nucleotide sequence: TGCAGCGTTGAGGGCAGGGGCCAGGAGAACACCGGGGAGCTGTTTTTT.

V is TRBV2 and J is TRBJ2-7; D is ambiguous. Germline V gene lookup returns CDR1 SNHLY and CDR2 FYNNEI. CDR3 length equals 15 residues. V was pared by 7 bases and J by 3 bases, with 19 bases between. The CDR3 nucleotides read TGTGCCAGCAACCCGATATCTAGAAGAATCTACGAGCAGTACTTC. This gives the protein CASNPISRRIYEQYF.

The chain couples TRBV2 to TRBJ2-5, with 14 nucleotides matching TRBD2. The germline gives CDR1 SNHLY, CDR2 FYNNEI. There are 16 residues in the CDR3. Trimming cost V 2 bases and J 4 bases; bases outside gene matches: 3. CDR3 loop: CASSEQGLAGVETQYF. The DNA of the CDR3 is TGTGCCAGCAGTGAACAGGGACTAGCGGGGGTAGAGACCCAGTACTTC.

J is TRBJ1-1 and V is TRBV5-1; TRBD1 agrees at 8 bases. Germline V gives CDR1 SGHRS, CDR2 YFSETQ. This CDR3 has 14 amino acids. Losses at the gene ends were 2 bases for V and 1 base for J; bases not matched to a gene: 1. This chain's CDR3 is CASSLDRGNTEAFF. The DNA for the CDR3 is TGCGCCAGCAGCTTAGACAGGGGGAACACTGAAGCTTTCTTT. Based on the CDR3 plus reference TRBV5-1 and TRBJ1-1, the full variable domain is KAGVTQTPRYLIKTRGQQVTLSCSPISGHRSVSWYQQTPGQGLQFLFEYFSETQRNKGNFPGRFSGRQFSNSRSEMNVSTLELGDSALYLCASSLDRGNTEAFFGQGTRLTVV.

The gene calls are TRBV7-9 and TRBJ1-5; no reliable D call. The length of the CDR3 is 13 residues. V lost 1 base and J lost 5, with 6 bases in between. The germline gives CDR1 SEHNR, CDR2 FQNEAQ (reference sequence). The CDR3 nucleotides read TGTGCCAGCAGCTTAGGTTTCGATCAGCCCCAGCATTTT. It yields the protein CASSLGFDQPQHF.

In its sample, this clone was seen once. The genes are TRBV4-2 and TRBJ2-3; unclear D gene. This CDR3 spans 14 amino acids. V was cut by 0 bases and J by 3 bases, with 7 bases left in between. Germline loops: CDR1 LGHNA, CDR2 YNFKEQ. CDR3 in amino acids: CASSQDIGTDTQYF. The DNA of the CDR3 is TGTGCCAGCAGCCAAGATATCGGTACAGATACGCAGTATTTT.

V and J are TRBV7-2 and TRBJ2-4, with 7 bases lining up with TRBD1. CDR3 length: 14 amino acids. CDR1 and CDR2 (germline): SGHTA, FQGNSA. Unmatched junction bases numbered 3, after V lost 1 base and J lost 6 bases. As DNA, the CDR3 is TGTGCCAGCAGCTTAGGAGGGACAGTAAACATTCAGTACTTC. Protein: CASSLGGTVNIQYF.

This sequence joins TRBV5-1 and TRBJ2-7; TRBD1 might be the D (6 bases). V shed 2 bases and J shed 3 bases, with 9 bases lying between them. The CDR3 is 13 residues long. Germline V gene data show CDR1 as SGHRS and CDR2 as YFSETQ. The CDR3 bases are TGCGCCAGCAGCTTCGACAGGCACTACGAGCAGTACTTC. This encodes CASSFDRHYEQYF.

This rearrangement joins TRBV30 to TRBJ2-2, with a weak D call TRBD1 (6 bases). The V end was cut by 8 bases, the J end by 1 base, with 14 bases between. Germline assignment: CDR1 GTSNPN and CDR2 SVGIG (reference sequence). This CDR3 contains 14 residues. CDR3 amino acids: CAGPDRENTGELFF. Written as DNA, the CDR3 is TGTGCCGGACCGGACAGAGAGAACACCGGGGAGCTGTTTTTT.

The chain couples TRBV5-1 to TRBJ2-1, with a possible D match to TRBD2 (6 bases). V was trimmed by 9 bases and J by 3 bases, leaving 19 bases between them. The CDR3 consists of 15 residues. Germline V gene lookup returns CDR1 SGHRS and CDR2 YFSETQ. The CDR3, as DNA: TGCGCCACCGCGGTTGGCGCTAGCGACTACAATGAGCAGTTCTTC. Amino acid sequence: CATAVGASDYNEQFF.

CDR3 sequence: CASSFQGQGHYGYTF. The CDR3 DNA reads TGTGCCAGCAGCTTCCAGGGACAGGGACACTATGGCTACACCTTC. The chain is built from TRBV11-3 and TRBJ1-2, with 9 bases fitting TRBD1. The V segment lost 3 bases and the J segment 3 bases; nucleotides outside the gene matches: 5. The V gene's germline CDR1 is SGHNT and CDR2 YENEEA. This CDR3 is 15 amino acids long.

This clone was picked up one time. The rearrangement links TRBV7-9 to TRBJ2-1; 9 nucleotides agree with TRBD1. The CDR3 extends over 16 amino acids. The V and J ends lost 5 bases and 3 bases, in that order; junction bases with no gene match: 8. Germline loops: CDR1 SEHNR, CDR2 FQNEAQ (reference sequence). CDR3 protein: CASSPRGDRVYNEQFF. CDR3 coding DNA: TGTGCCAGCAGCCCTCGTGGGGACAGGGTCTACAATGAGCAGTTCTTC.

The chain joins TRBV5-6 to TRBJ2-1; 7 nucleotides agree with TRBD1. CDR1 is SGHDT, CDR2 YYEEEE, per germline. V trimming: 6 bases; J trimming: 0 bases; junction bases outside the gene matches: 6. The CDR3 extends over 15 amino acids. The CDR3 sequence is CASTKGGDSYNEQFF. The DNA for the CDR3 is TGTGCCAGCACCAAAGGGGGCGACTCCTACAATGAGCAGTTCTTC.

The rearrangement links TRBV19 to TRBJ1-2, with D perhaps matching TRBD1 (5 bases). There are 21 residues in the CDR3. V lost 2 bases, J lost 3 bases, and 31 bases lay in between. Germline CDR1 and CDR2: LNHDA and SQIVND (reference sequence). DNA for the CDR3: TGTGCCAGTAGTATATGGCTTTCAGTTTCTCTTGAGAAACGGGGGGACTATGGCTACACCTTC. Translating gives CASSIWLSVSLEKRGDYGYTF.

This clone came up once. The chain is built from TRBV30 and TRBJ1-2, with 9 bases fitting TRBD1. The ends lost 3 bases at V and 8 bases at J; junction bases unmatched: 4. The CDR3 sequence is 12 residues long. Germline assignment: CDR1 GTSNPN and CDR2 SVGIG (reference sequence). CDR3 in amino acids: CAWSGQGYGYTF. DNA of the CDR3: TGTGCCTGGAGCGGACAGGGGTACGGCTACACCTTC.

This sequence joins TRBV2 and TRBJ1-5; D gene ambiguous. The CDR3 totals 15 residues. V lost 6 bases, J lost 2 bases, and 14 bases lay in between. Per germline, CDR1 SNHLY and CDR2 FYNNEI. CDR3 in amino acids: CASRERSTGNQPQHF. The CDR3 DNA reads as TGTGCCAGCAGGGAGCGGTCAACTGGCAATCAGCCCCAGCATTTT.

The chain is built from TRBV27 and TRBJ2-1, with a weak D call TRBD2 (6 bases). V lost 7 bases and J 7 bases, leaving 23 bases between the germline ends. Germline V gene data show CDR1 as MNHEY and CDR2 as SMNVEV (reference sequence). The CDR3 is 16 amino acids. The CDR3 loop reads CASTNRAGIDRNEQFF. In DNA, the CDR3 is TGTGCCAGCACCAACCGGGCGGGAATCGACCGGAATGAGCAGTTCTTC.